The 23 T cell receptor beta chains below were found in one sample sequenced in a study of CD8 T cells in Susac syndrome (dated by TCRdb to about 2019). The library was produced with the immunoSEQ multiplex PCR assay. RNA was extracted using the RNeasy kit, and roughly 0.45 to 1 microgram was reverse transcribed with random hexamers. The raw public data were reprocessed by TCRdb itself: fastp quality trimming at Q25, MiXCR clonotype calling, in-frame beta chains only. Every CDR3 protein is listed once, alongside the most common genes and DNA of its rows. Present in this sample are just under 95,000 distinct CDR3 sequences, 85% to 95% of which were seen just once. The ten largest clones add up to 0.3% to 0.35% of the sample. Specimen: CD4+ T cells from PBMCs. Source of these receptors: a human donor with Susac syndrome.

The V gene is TRBV20-1, the J gene TRBJ2-2; perhaps TRBD1 as D (6 bases). The CDR3 loop spans 14 amino acids. Germline V CDR1 and CDR2: DFQATT, SNEGSKA (reference sequence). V shed 0 bases and J shed 4 bases, with 9 bases lying between them. In nucleotides, the CDR3 is TGCAGTGCTAGAGATATGACAGGCACCGGGGAGCTGTTTTTT. This gives the protein CSARDMTGTGELFF.

The CDR3 reads CASTDGQGLGQPQHF. The CDR3 nucleotides are TGTGCCAGTACCGATGGACAGGGGTTGGGGCAGCCCCAGCATTTT. The chain links TRBV19 to TRBJ1-5; TRBD1 aligns across 9 bases. The CDR3 contains 15 residues. CDR1 LNHDA and CDR2 SQIVND come from the germline V gene (reference sequence). Unmatched junction bases numbered 11, after V lost 7 bases and J lost 7 bases.

The J gene is TRBJ2-1, the V gene TRBV18; possibly TRBD1 for D (5 bases). V lost 3 bases and J 0 bases, leaving 12 bases between the germline ends. The V gene's germline CDR1 is KGHSH and CDR2 LQKENI. The CDR3 runs 16 residues. The DNA of the CDR3 is TGTGCCAGCTCACCGCAGGGATTCTTCTCCTACAATGAGCAGTTCTTC. This encodes CASSPQGFFSYNEQFF.

The chain recombines TRBV25-1 with TRBJ1-2; D call uncertain. V was pared by 1 base and J by 5 bases, with 14 bases between. CDR3 length equals 15 residues. The germline V gene has CDR1 MGHDK and CDR2 SYGVNS. CDR3 region: CASSEWGGSPYGYTF. The CDR3 nucleotides are TGTGCCAGCAGTGAATGGGGAGGGTCCCCATATGGCTACACCTTC.

The V gene is TRBV24-1, the J gene TRBJ2-3; D is possibly TRBD1 or TRBD2 (7 bases each). The germline V gene encodes CDR1 KGHDR and CDR2 SFDVKD. V lost 7 bases and J lost 5, with 15 bases in between. This CDR3 comprises 14 residues. DNA for the CDR3: TGTGCCACCAGCCCGACAGGGAGGGGAGATACGCAGTATTTT. Translating gives CATSPTGRGDTQYF.

This chain connects TRBV3-1 to TRBJ1-3; maybe TRBD1 (5 bases). The CDR3 covers 15 residues. Germline CDR1 and CDR2: LGHDT and YNNKEL (reference sequence). V was pared by 3 bases and J by 6 bases, with 15 bases between. The CDR3 DNA reads TGTGCCAGCAGCCATTCGGACAAATTGGAAAACACCATATATTTT. Translation: CASSHSDKLENTIYF.

CDR3 loop: CASSTVGLGSGANVLTF. CDR3 in DNA: TGTGCCAGTAGTACCGTGGGACTTGGCTCTGGGGCCAACGTCCTGACTTTC. The chain couples TRBV19 to TRBJ2-6; possibly TRBD2 for D (6 bases). Germline loops: CDR1 LNHDA, CDR2 SQIVND (reference sequence). The CDR3 has 17 residues. Trimming pared 4 bases from V and 0 bases from J, leaving 13 bases between.

The chain couples TRBV5-1 to TRBJ2-3, with D unclear. Germline V gene lookup returns CDR1 SGHRS and CDR2 YFSETQ. Trimming pared 4 bases from V and 2 bases from J, leaving 11 bases between. The CDR3 loop spans 14 amino acids. CDR3 region: CASSQTTSTDTQYF. As DNA, the CDR3 is TGCGCCAGCAGCCAAACTACGTCCACAGATACGCAGTATTTT.

This sequence joins TRBV25-1 and TRBJ1-2; weak D call: TRBD1 (5 bases). Germline CDR1 reads MGHDK; CDR2 reads SYGVNS. The CDR3 has 13 amino acids. The V and J ends lost 6 bases and 8 bases respectively, with 16 bases between them. CDR3 in amino acids: CASRSGASAGYTF. The DNA of the CDR3 is TGTGCCAGCAGATCCGGGGCCTCCGCCGGCTACACCTTC.

V and J are TRBV5-1 and TRBJ2-3, with TRBD1 matching 7 bases. V shed 0 bases and J 3 bases; nucleotides not matched to a gene: 4. The CDR3 sequence is 15 residues long. The germline gives CDR1 SGHRS, CDR2 YFSETQ. DNA for the CDR3: TGCGCCAGCAGCTTGGAGGGGGCGAGGACAGATACGCAGTATTTT. It yields the protein CASSLEGARTDTQYF.

The chain combines TRBV28 with TRBJ2-1; D call uncertain. The CDR3 length is 14 residues. Germline CDR1 reads MDHEN; CDR2 reads SYDVKM. V lost 10 bases, J lost 0 bases, and 13 bases lay in between. CDR3 residues: CAILSPSSYNEQFF. CDR3 DNA sequence: TGTGCCATCCTGTCCCCCAGCTCCTACAATGAGCAGTTCTTC.

This chain links TRBV18 with TRBJ1-2; the match to TRBD1 covers 7 bases. Trimming removed 3 bases from V and 8 bases from J; junction bases left unmatched: 9. Germline V gives CDR1 KGHSH, CDR2 LQKENI. The CDR3 is made up of 14 amino acids. The CDR3 sequence: CASSPGSGTAGYTF. The CDR3 DNA reads as TGTGCCAGCTCACCCGGTTCCGGGACAGCCGGCTACACCTTC.

Written as DNA, the CDR3 is TGTGCCAGCTCAGTGACAGGGGGCGAGCAGTACTTC. Protein product: CASSVTGGEQYF. The V gene is TRBV18, the J gene TRBJ2-7, with 9 bases fitting TRBD1. The germline gives CDR1 KGHSH, CDR2 LQKENI. The CDR3 runs 12 residues. Germline trimming cut 5 bases from V and 6 bases from J; bases unmatched to any gene: 2.

This chain connects TRBV11-2 to TRBJ2-3; D may be TRBD1 or TRBD2 (6 bases each). This CDR3 has 15 residues. Deletions cut 6 bases from V and 3 bases from J, with 16 bases between. Germline-derived CDR1 and CDR2 are SGHAT and FQNNGV. CDR3 region: CASSSLRGGTDTQYF. CDR3 bases: TGTGCCAGCAGTTCACTACGAGGGGGGACAGATACGCAGTATTTT.

This chain uses TRBV5-8 with TRBJ1-6; unclear D gene. The V gene lost 4 bases and the J gene lost 10 bases, with 9 bases spanning the gap. Germline V gene lookup returns CDR1 SGHTS and CDR2 YDEGEE. This CDR3 region has 12 residues. The chain's CDR3 is CASSLIPSPLHF. The CDR3 bases are TGTGCCAGCAGCCTAATTCCCTCACCCCTCCACTTT. Supplemented by reference TRBV5-8 and TRBJ1-6, the full variable domain reads EAGVTQSPTHLIKTRGQQATLRCSPISGHTSVYWYQQALGLGLQFLLWYDEGEERNRGNFPPRFSGRQFPNYSSELNVNALELEDSALYLCASSLIPSPLHFGNGTRLTVT.

V and J are TRBV19 and TRBJ1-6, with D possibly TRBD1 on 5 matching bases. The length of the CDR3 is 14 residues. Germline V gene data show CDR1 as LNHDA and CDR2 as SQIVND (reference sequence). V was shortened by 6 bases and J by 14 bases, with 20 bases between the two germline ends. The CDR3, as DNA: TGTGCCAGTAGCCCCTCCCCCGGGACGTCTTCCCTCCACTTT. This gives the protein CASSPSPGTSSLHF.

The V gene is TRBV23-1, the J gene TRBJ1-1; D is uncertain. TRBV23-1 is sorted into the ORF group, with uncertain function. The CDR3 is 13 amino acids. The ends were cut back, 0 bases at V and 1 base at J, with 3 bases in the middle. The CDR3 sequence is CASSQSGNTEAFF. The DNA for the CDR3 is TGCGCCAGCAGTCAATCGGGGAACACTGAAGCTTTCTTT.

The chain has TRBV30 and TRBJ1-3, with 7 bases identical to TRBD1. The CDR3 has 14 amino acids. The V gene's germline CDR1 is GTSNPN and CDR2 SVGIG (reference sequence). The ends lost 5 bases at V and 0 bases at J; junction bases unmatched: 4. The CDR3 sequence is CAWGQVTSGNTIYF. The DNA for the CDR3 is TGTGCCTGGGGACAGGTCACCTCTGGAAACACCATATATTTT.

This chain uses TRBV12-3 or TRBV12-4 with TRBJ2-1; 11 nucleotides align to TRBD2. V lost 5 bases to trimming and J lost 0 bases; unmatched junction nucleotides: 3. This CDR3 spans 16 amino acids. The CDR3 loop reads CASSASGGISYNEQFF. The CDR3 nucleotides read TGTGCCAGCAGTGCTAGCGGGGGGATCTCCTACAATGAGCAGTTCTTC.

The chain links TRBV12-3 or TRBV12-4 to TRBJ1-2, with TRBD1 identical over 8 bases. V lost 3 bases to trimming and J lost 5 bases; unmatched junction nucleotides: 8. This CDR3 is 15 amino acids long. The CDR3 region is CASSFGSQGAYGYTF. For the CDR3, the DNA is TGTGCCAGCAGTTTTGGAAGCCAGGGGGCGTATGGCTACACCTTC.

This chain links TRBV11-3 with TRBJ1-1; 8 bases line up with TRBD1. The CDR3 spans 12 residues. Trimming removed 5 bases from V and 11 bases from J; junction bases left unmatched: 7. The germline gives CDR1 SGHNT, CDR2 YENEEA. Here the CDR3 reads CASSTSTGVAFF. CDR3 bases: TGTGCCAGCAGCACGTCGACAGGGGTGGCTTTCTTT.

About this clonotype itself: An end of the junction does not agree with germline; a read error may underlie this. The gene calls are TRBV7-7 and TRBJ2-7; D is possibly TRBD1 (6 bases). The CDR3 contains 13 residues. CDR1 and CDR2 (germline): SSHAT, FNYEAQ (reference sequence). Written as DNA, the CDR3 is TGTGCTAGCAGCTTAGGCCAGGGGCTCGAGCAGTACTTC. Translating it yields CASSLGQGLEQYF.

This clonotype turned up a few times. V and J are TRBV13 and TRBJ2-5; 9 nucleotides line up with TRBD2. Looked up from germline, CDR1 is PRHDT and CDR2 is FYEKMQ (reference sequence). After removal of 6 bases from V and 2 bases from J, the junction contained 4 bases not matched to a gene. CDR3 length equals 14 residues. CDR3 in amino acids: CASSETSGQETQYF. The CDR3 coding sequence is TGTGCCAGCAGTGAGACTAGCGGACAAGAGACCCAGTACTTC.